This T cell receptor beta chain was identified in a study of blood T cells in healthy people across ages. Germline CDR1 and CDR2: SGHTA and FQGNSA. The length of the CDR3 is 15 residues. V was clipped by 5 bases and J by 4 bases, with 17 bases between them. Through a sample-barcoded 5' primer and a J-beta primer mix, a second PCR was run for roughly 6 to 11 cycles. In TCRdb, the 5' RACE reads were re-called with MiXCR into one record per CDR3 protein. The sample consists of 1.5 million to 2 million distinct CDR3 sequences, roughly 50% of them appearing once. This clonotype turned up a few times. The genes are TRBV7-2 and TRBJ2-5; tentatively, D is TRBD2 (6 bases). This clonotype was sampled from a woman aged 40-49 years in good health. Sequencing was carried out using blood. CDR3 bases: TGTGCCAGCAGCCTCGGCGGGGCCGGGCGAGAGACCCAGTACTTC. This codes for CASSLGGAGRETQYF.